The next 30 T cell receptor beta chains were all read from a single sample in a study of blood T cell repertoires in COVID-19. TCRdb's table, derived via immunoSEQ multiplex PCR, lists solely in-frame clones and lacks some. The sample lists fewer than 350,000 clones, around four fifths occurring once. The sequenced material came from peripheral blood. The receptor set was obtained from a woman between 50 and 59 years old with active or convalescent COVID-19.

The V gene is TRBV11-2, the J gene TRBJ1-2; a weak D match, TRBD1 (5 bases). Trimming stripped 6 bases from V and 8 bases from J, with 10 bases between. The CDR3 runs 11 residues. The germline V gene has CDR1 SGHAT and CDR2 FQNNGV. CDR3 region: CASRSGYGYTF. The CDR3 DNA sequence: TGTGCCAGCAGGTCAGGGTACGGCTACACCTTC.

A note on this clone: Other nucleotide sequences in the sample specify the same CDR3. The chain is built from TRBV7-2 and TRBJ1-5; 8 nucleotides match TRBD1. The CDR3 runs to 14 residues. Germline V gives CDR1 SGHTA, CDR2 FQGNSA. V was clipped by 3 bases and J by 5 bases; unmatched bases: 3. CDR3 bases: TGTGCCAGCAGCTTTGACAGGGGAGATCAGCCCCAGCATTTT. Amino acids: CASSFDRGDQPQHF. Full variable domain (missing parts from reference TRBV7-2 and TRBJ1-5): GAGVSQSPSNKVTEKGKDVELRCDPISGHTALYWYRQSLGQGLEFLIYFQGNSAPDKSGLPSDRFSAERTGGSVSTLTIQRTQQEDSAVYLCASSFDRGDQPQHFGDGTRLSIL.

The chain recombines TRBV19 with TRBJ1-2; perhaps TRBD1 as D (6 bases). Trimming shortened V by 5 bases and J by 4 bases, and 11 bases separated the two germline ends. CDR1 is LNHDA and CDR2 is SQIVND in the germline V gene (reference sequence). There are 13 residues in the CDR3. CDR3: CASSPDRIYGYTF. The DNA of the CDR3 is TGTGCCAGTAGTCCAGACAGGATCTATGGCTACACCTTC.

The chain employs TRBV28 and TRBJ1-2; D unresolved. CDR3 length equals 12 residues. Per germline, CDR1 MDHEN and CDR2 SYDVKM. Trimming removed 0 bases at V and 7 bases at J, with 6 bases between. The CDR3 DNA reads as TGTGCCAGCAGTTTATGGCCAGGTGGCTACACCTTC. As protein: CASSLWPGGYTF.

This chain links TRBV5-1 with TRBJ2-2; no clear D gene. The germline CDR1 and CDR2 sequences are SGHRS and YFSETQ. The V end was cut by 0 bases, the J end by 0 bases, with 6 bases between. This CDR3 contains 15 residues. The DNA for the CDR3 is TGCGCCAGCAGCTTGGGTGCGGCGAACACCGGGGAGCTGTTTTTT. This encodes CASSLGAANTGELFF. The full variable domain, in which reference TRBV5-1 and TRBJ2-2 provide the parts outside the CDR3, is KAGVTQTPRYLIKTRGQQVTLSCSPISGHRSVSWYQQTPGQGLQFLFEYFSETQRNKGNFPGRFSGRQFSNSRSEMNVSTLELGDSALYLCASSLGAANTGELFFGEGSRLTVL.

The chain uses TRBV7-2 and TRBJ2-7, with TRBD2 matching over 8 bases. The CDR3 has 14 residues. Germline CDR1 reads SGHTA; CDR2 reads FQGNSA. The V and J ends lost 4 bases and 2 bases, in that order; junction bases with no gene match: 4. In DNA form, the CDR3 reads TGTGCCAGCAGCTCGACTAGCGTCGCCTACGAGCAGTACTTC. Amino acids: CASSSTSVAYEQYF.

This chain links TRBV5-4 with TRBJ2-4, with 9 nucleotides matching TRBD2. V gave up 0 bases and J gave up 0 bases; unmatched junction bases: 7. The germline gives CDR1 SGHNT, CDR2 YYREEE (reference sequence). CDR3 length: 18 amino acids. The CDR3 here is CASSLDLAGGLAKNIQYF. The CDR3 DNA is TGTGCCAGCAGCTTGGATCTGGCGGGAGGGTTAGCCAAAAACATTCAGTACTTC.

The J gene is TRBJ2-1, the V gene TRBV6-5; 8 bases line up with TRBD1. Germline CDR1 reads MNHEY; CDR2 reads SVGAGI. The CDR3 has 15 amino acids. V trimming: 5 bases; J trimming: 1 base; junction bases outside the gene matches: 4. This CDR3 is CASSRQGLSYNEQFF. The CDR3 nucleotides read TGTGCCAGCAGTCGACAGGGGCTTTCCTACAATGAGCAGTTCTTC.

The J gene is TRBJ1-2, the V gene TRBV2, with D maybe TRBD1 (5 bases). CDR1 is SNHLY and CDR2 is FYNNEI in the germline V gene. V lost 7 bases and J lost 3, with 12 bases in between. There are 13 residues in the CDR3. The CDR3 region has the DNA TGTGCCAGCACCGGGGGGACCCACTATGGCTACACCTTC. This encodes CASTGGTHYGYTF.

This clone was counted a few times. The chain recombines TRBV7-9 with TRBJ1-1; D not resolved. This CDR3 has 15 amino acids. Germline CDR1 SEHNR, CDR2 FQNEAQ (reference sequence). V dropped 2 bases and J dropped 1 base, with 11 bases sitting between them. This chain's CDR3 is CASSLSNTQNTEAFF. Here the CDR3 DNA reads TGTGCCAGCAGCTTATCGAACACACAGAACACTGAAGCTTTCTTT.

The CDR3 DNA sequence: TGTGCCAGCAGTTTAAGGGCAGGAGCAGGGGGTGGCTACACCTTC. Encoded protein: CASSLRAGAGGGYTF. This chain joins TRBV27 and TRBJ1-2, with 7 bases fitting TRBD1. Germline V lookup: CDR1 MNHEY, CDR2 SMNVEV (reference sequence). The CDR3 covers 15 residues. Germline trimming cut 2 bases from V and 7 bases from J; bases unmatched to any gene: 10.

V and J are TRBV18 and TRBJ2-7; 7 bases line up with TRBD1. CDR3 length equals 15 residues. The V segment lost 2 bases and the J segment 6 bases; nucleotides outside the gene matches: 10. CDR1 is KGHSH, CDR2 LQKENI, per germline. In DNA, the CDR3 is TGTGCCAGCTCACCATTTGTCGACAGGGTGGTCGAGCAGTACTTC. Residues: CASSPFVDRVVEQYF.

CDR3 nucleotides: TGTGCCAGCAGCTCAGGGGTAGCTAACTATGGCTACACCTTC. Translated: CASSSGVANYGYTF. V usage is TRBV7-9 and J usage is TRBJ1-2; TRBD1 is a possible D gene (6 bases). Germline V gene data show CDR1 as SEHNR and CDR2 as FQNEAQ (reference sequence). V lost 4 bases and J 0 bases, leaving 9 bases between the germline ends. This CDR3 contains 14 residues.

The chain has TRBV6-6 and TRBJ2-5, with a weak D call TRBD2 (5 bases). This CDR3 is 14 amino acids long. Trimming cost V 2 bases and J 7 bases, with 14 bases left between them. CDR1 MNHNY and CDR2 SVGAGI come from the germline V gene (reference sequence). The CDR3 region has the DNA TGTGCCAGCAGTTACAAGCGGCAGGAGGCGACCCAGTACTTC. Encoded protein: CASSYKRQEATQYF.

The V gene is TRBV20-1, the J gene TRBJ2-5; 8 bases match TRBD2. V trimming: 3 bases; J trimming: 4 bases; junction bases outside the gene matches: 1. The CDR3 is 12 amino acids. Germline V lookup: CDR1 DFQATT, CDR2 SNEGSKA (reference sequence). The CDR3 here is CSASRGGETQYF. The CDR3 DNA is TGCAGTGCTAGTCGGGGGGGAGAGACCCAGTACTTC.

Here the CDR3 DNA reads TGTGCCAGCAGCCAAGCTGGTCAGGGCAACCGACTTAACTATGGCTACACCTTC. Its translation is CASSQAGQGNRLNYGYTF. This rearrangement joins TRBV14 to TRBJ1-2; weak D call: TRBD1 (5 bases). The germline V gene has CDR1 SGHDN and CDR2 FVKESK. The CDR3 is 18 amino acids. The V and J ends lost 1 base and 1 base respectively, with 19 bases between them.

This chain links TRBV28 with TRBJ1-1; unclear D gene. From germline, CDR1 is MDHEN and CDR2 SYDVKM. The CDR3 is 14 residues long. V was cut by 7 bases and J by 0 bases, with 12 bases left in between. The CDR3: CASIPSGLNTEAFF. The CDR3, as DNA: TGTGCCAGCATCCCTTCCGGTCTGAACACTGAAGCTTTCTTT. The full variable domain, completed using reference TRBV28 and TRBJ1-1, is DVKVTQSSRYLVKRTGEKVFLECVQDMDHENMFWYRQDPGLGLRLIYFSYDVKMKEKGDIPEGYSVSREKKERFSLILESASTNQTSMYLCASIPSGLNTEAFFGQGTRLTVV.

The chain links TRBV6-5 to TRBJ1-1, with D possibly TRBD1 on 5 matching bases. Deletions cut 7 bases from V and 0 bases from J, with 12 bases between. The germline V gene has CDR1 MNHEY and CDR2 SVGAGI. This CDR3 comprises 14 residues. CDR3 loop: CASKPTDLNTEAFF. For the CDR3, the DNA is TGTGCCAGCAAACCGACAGACCTGAACACTGAAGCTTTCTTT.

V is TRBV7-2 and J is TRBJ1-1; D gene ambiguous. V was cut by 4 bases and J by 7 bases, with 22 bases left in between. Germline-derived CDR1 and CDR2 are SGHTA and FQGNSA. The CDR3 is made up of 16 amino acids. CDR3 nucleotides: TGTGCCAGCAGCTCCCGGAGTGGGGTGACGCGGGGTGAAGCTTTCTTT. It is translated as CASSSRSGVTRGEAFF.

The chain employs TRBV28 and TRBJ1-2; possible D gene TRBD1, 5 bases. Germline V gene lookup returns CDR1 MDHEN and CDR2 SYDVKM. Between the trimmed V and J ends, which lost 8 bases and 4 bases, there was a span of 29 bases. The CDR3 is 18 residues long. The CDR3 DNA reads TGTGCCAGCGGAGGGCTTCAGTCGGGACCGACGTTCCGCTATGGCTACACCTTC. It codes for CASGGLQSGPTFRYGYTF.

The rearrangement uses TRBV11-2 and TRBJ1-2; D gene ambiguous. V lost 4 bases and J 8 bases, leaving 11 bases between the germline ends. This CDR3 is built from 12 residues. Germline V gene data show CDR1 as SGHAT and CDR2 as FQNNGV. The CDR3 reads CASSSGLGGYTF. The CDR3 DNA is TGTGCCAGCAGCTCAGGACTGGGAGGCTACACCTTC. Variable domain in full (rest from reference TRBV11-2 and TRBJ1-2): EAGVAQSPRYKIIEKRQSVAFWCNPISGHATLYWYQQILGQGPKLLIQFQNNGVVDDSQLPKDRFSAERLKGVDSTLKIQPAKLEDSAVYLCASSSGLGGYTFGSGTRLTVV.

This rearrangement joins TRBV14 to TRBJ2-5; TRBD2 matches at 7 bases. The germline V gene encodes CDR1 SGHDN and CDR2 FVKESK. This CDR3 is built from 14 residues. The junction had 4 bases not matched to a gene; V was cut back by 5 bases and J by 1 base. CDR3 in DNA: TGTGCCAGCAGCTCTGGGGGGGGCCAAGAGACCCAGTACTTC. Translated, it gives CASSSGGGQETQYF.

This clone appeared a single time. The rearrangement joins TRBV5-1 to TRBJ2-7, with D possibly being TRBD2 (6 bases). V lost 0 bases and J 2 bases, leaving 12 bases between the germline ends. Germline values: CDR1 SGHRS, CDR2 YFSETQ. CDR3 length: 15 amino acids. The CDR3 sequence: CASSLAPGEAYEQYF. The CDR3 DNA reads TGCGCCAGCAGCTTGGCTCCCGGGGAGGCCTACGAGCAGTACTTC.

Here the CDR3 reads CASSRLDMNTEAFF. In DNA form, the CDR3 reads TGTGCCAGCAGCCGATTAGACATGAACACTGAAGCTTTCTTT. The chain joins TRBV3-1 (or the pseudogene TRBV3-2) to TRBJ1-1; the D is unclear. Trimming cost V 4 bases and J 0 bases, with 9 bases left between them. Germline V gives CDR1 LGHDT, CDR2 YNNKEL (reference sequence). The CDR3 loop spans 14 amino acids.

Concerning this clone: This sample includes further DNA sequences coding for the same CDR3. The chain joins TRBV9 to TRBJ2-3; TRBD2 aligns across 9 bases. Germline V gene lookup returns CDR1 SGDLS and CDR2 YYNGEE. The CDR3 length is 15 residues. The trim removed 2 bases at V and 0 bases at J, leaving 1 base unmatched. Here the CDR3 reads CASSVTSGSTDTQYF. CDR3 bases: TGTGCCAGCAGCGTCACTAGCGGGAGCACAGATACGCAGTATTTT.

The DNA for the CDR3 is TGTGCCAGCAGCCCCTCGGGGGGGAGAAGCACTGAAGCTTTCTTT. It is translated as CASSPSGGRSTEAFF. The chain recombines TRBV6-5 with TRBJ1-1, with a tentative D call TRBD1 (5 bases). In germline, CDR1 is MNHEY, CDR2 SVGAGI. The CDR3 contains 15 residues. V was trimmed by 6 bases and J by 4 bases, leaving 18 bases between them.

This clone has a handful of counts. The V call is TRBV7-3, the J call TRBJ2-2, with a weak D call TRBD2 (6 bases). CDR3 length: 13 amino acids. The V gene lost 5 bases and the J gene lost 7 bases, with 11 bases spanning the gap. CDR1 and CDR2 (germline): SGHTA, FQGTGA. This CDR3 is CASSTRRGGELFF. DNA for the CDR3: TGTGCCAGCAGCACCCGGCGGGGCGGGGAGCTGTTTTTT.

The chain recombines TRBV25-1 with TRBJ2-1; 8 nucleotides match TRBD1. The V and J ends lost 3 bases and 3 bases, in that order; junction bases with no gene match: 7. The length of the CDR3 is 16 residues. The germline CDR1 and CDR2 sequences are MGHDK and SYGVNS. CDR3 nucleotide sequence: TGTGCCAGCAGTGACACGGGACAGGAGGTCTACAATGAGCAGTTCTTC. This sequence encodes CASSDTGQEVYNEQFF.

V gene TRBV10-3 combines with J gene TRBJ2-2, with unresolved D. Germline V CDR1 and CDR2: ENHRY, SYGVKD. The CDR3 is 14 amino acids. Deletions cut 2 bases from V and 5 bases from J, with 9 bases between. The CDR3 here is CAISELRPTGELFF. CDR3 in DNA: TGTGCCATCAGTGAGCTGAGGCCTACCGGGGAGCTGTTTTTT.

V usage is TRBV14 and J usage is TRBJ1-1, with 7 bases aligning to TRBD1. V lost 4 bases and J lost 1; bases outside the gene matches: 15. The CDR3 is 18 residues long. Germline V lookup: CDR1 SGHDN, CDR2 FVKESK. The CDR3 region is CASSLSRGPEVRNTEAFF. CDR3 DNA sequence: TGTGCCAGCAGCCTGAGTAGGGGGCCAGAGGTCAGGAACACTGAAGCTTTCTTT.